The clone carrying this T cell receptor beta chain is a singleton in its sample. Per the germline V gene, CDR1 is SGHDN and CDR2 is FVKESK. This CDR3 has 13 amino acids. Deletions cut 4 bases from V and 5 bases from J, with 11 bases between. Per the original data handling: Reference gene primer amplification in the assay estimated nucleated cell counts. Data came from immunoSEQ multiplex PCR; TCRdb stores just in-frame clones and leaves some out. V, J and clone size derive from that table, while D and trimming were established from the DNA sequence. In the table there are 410,000 or so clones, around 86% of which are singletons. The sample comes from a study of blood T cell repertoires in COVID-19. For the study at large: The samples span acute and convalescent COVID-19 from the United States, Italy and Spain. Sources were T cells, B-cell-depleted T cells, or PBMCs; the material itself was cDNA or gDNA.

Sequencing was done on a sample of peripheral blood. This receptor was obtained from a woman under 40 with active or convalescent COVID-19. The chain links TRBV14 to TRBJ1-2; D possibly corresponds to TRBD1 (5 bases). DNA of the CDR3: TGTGCCAGCAGCCCAAGACAGCCATATGGCTACACCTTC. Amino acid sequence: CASSPRQPYGYTF.